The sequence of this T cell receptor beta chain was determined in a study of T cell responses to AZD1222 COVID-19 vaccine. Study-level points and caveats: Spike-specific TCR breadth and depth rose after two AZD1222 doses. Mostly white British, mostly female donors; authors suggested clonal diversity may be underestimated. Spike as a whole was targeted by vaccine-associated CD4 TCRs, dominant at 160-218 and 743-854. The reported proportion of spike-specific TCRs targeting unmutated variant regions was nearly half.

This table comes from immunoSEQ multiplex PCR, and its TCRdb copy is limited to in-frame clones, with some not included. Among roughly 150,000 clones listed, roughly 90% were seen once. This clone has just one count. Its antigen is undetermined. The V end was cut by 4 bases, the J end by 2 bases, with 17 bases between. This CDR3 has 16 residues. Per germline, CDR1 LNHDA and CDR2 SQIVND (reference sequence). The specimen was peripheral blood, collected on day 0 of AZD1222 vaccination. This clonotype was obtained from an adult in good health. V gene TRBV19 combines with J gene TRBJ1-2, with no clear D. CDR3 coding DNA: TGTGCCAGTAGTAAATGGGGAGCATTCGGCAACTATGGCTACACCTTC. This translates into CASSKWGAFGNYGYTF.